What follows describes a single T cell receptor (beta chain). The read ends 3 residues before the CDR3 terminus; that terminus is restored from the germline J gene. The same CDR3 is also encoded by other DNA sequences in this sample. The CDR3 contains 14 residues. V was trimmed by 4 bases and J by 2 bases, leaving 12 bases between them. Germline-derived CDR1 and CDR2 are KGHSH and LQKENI. The data were taken from a study of T cells in women clearing cervical HPV infection. The protocol was immunoSEQ multiplex PCR, while the TCRdb copy is restricted to in-frame clones and leaves out a portion. In all, the sample yields 20,000 to 25,000 clones.

Material for sequencing was blood buffy coat. V gene TRBV18 combines with J gene TRBJ2-7; the D is unclear. The sequence derives from a woman between 18 and 69 years old with a cervical HPV16 infection that either progressed to CIN3+ or cleared (not recorded which). CDR3 DNA (partial): TGTGCCAGCTCACTCGGCAGCCAGGCCTACGAG. This translates into CASSLGSQAYE. In full, the CDR3 is CASSLGSQAYEQYF.